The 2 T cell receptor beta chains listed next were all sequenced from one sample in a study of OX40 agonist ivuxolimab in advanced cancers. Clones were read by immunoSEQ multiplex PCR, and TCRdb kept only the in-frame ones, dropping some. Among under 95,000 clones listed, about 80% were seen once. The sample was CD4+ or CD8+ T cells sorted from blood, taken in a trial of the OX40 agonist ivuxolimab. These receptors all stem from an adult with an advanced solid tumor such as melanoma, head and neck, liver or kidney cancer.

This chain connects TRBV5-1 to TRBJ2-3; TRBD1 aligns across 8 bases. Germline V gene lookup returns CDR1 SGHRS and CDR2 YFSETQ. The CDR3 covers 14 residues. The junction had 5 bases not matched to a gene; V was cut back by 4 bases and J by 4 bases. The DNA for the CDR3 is TGCGCCAGCAGCCCAGACAGGGGCGCAGATACGCAGTATTTT. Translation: CASSPDRGADTQYF.

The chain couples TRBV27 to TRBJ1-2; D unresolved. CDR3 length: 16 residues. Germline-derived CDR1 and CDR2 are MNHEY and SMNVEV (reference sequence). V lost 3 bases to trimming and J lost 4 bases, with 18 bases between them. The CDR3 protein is CASSFRKQIDFYGYTF. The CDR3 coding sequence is TGTGCCAGCAGTTTTCGTAAACAGATCGACTTCTATGGCTACACCTTC.